This T cell receptor beta chain was sequenced during a study of blood T cell repertoires in COVID-19. Study details: The study drew acute and convalescent COVID-19 samples from the United States, Italy and Spain. In each case, the material was cDNA or gDNA derived from T cells, B-cell-depleted T cells, or PBMCs.

Germline CDR1 reads SGHRS; CDR2 reads YFSETQ. V was pared by 4 bases and J by 6 bases, with 10 bases of the junction left unmatched. The CDR3 length is 16 residues. Participants were aged about 18 to 89 years, lived in some 23 US areas, and enrolled virtually. Per the authors' pipeline: Amplification of reference gene primers provided the estimated nucleated cell counts. Some clones are missing from TCRdb's copy, which holds only in-frame ones; the method was immunoSEQ multiplex PCR. V, J and clone size were drawn from that table, and D and trimming were deduced from the DNA. The repertoire has 180,000 or so clones, over 80% of them found once; the top ten carry about an eighth.

The sample was PBMCs or T cells enriched from blood (not recorded which). This receptor was identified in a woman in her fifties or sixties who had recovered from COVID-19. The gene calls are TRBV5-1 and TRBJ1-3; 10 nucleotides agree with TRBD1. CDR3 sequence reads: CASSLTGTGVTNTIYF. The CDR3 DNA sequence: TGCGCCAGCAGCCTCACCGGGACAGGGGTCACAAACACCATATATTTT.